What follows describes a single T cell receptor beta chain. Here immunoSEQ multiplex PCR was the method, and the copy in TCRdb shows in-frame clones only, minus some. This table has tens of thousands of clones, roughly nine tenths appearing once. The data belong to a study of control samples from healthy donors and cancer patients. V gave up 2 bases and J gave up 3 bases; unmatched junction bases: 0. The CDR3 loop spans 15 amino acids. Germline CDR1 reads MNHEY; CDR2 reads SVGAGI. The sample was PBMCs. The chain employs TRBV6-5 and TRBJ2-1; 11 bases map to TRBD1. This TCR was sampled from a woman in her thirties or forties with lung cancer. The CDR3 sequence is CASSYGTGGYNEQFF. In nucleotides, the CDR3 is TGTGCCAGCAGTTACGGGACAGGGGGCTACAATGAGCAGTTCTTC.